This T cell receptor beta chain was sequenced in a study of T cells after yellow fever vaccination. The study's findings and limits: The CD4 compartment and the CD8 compartment contained a small share of clonotypes in common. Contaminating bulk clonotypes could be abundant in FACS-sorted repertoires.

As TCR cDNA was made by 5'RACE template switching, a universal primer site and UMIs were added. TCRdb re-called the 5' RACE reads through MiXCR, storing one row per CDR3 protein. The sample records hundreds of thousands of distinct CDR3 sequences, approximately 3.9% being singletons. The germline V and J ends were trimmed by 4 bases and 2 bases, with 15 bases remaining between them. The CDR3 has 15 amino acids. Germline V gives CDR1 DFQATT, CDR2 SNEGSKA (reference sequence). This clonotype was detected a few times. Its target is unknown. The rearrangement joins TRBV20-1 to TRBJ1-5; D possibly corresponds to TRBD1 (5 bases). The clonotype originates from a man aged 18 to 35 who received the YFV17D yellow fever vaccine. The sequencing here drew on PBMCs, taken on the day of the yellow fever booster vaccination. Written as DNA, the CDR3 is TGCAGTGCTAATGTAGGGGCGGGCGGCAATCAGCCCCAGCATTTT. It translates to CSANVGAGGNQPQHF.